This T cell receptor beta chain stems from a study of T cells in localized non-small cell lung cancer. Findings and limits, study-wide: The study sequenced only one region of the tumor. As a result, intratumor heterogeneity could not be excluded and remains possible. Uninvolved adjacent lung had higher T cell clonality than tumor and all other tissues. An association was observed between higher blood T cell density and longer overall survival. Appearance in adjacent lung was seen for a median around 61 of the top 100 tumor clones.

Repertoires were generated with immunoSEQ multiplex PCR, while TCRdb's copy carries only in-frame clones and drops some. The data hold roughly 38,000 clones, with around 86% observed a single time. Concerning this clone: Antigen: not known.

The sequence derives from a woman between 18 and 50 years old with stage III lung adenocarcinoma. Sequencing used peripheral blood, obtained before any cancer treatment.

The CDR3 loop is CASSQDLGSGGSYNEQFF. The DNA for the CDR3 is TGTGCCAGCAGCCAAGATCTGGGTAGCGGGGGGTCCTACAATGAGCAGTTCTTC. The rearrangement links TRBV14 to TRBJ2-1; 10 bases are a match to TRBD2. The CDR3 runs 18 residues. In germline, CDR1 is SGHDN, CDR2 FVKESK. With 0 bases clipped from V and 1 base from J, the junction kept 6 bases outside the gene matches.